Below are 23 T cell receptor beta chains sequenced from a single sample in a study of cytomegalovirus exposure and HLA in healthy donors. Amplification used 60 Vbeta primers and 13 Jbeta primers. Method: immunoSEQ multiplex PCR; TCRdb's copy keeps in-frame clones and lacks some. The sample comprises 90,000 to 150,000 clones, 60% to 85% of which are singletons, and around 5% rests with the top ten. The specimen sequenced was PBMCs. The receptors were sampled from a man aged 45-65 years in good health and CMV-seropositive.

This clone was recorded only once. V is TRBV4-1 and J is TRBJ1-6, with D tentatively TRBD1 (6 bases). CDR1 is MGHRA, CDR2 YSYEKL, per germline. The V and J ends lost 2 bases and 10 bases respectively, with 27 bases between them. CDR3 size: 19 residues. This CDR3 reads CASSQFEGDASPTGSPLHF. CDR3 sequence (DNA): TGCGCCAGCAGCCAATTTGAGGGGGACGCGAGCCCAACGGGGTCACCCCTCCACTTT.

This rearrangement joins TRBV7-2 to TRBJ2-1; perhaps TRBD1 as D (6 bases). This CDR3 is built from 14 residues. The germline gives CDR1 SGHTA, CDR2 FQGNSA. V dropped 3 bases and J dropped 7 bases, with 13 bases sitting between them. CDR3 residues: CASSLAYRVNEQFF. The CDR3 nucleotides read TGTGCCAGCAGCTTGGCCTACAGGGTTAATGAGCAGTTCTTC.

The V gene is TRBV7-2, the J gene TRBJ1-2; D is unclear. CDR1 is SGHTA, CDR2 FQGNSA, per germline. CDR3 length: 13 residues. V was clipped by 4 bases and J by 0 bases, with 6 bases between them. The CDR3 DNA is TGTGCCAGCAGCTCCCAGACTAACTATGGCTACACCTTC. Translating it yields CASSSQTNYGYTF.

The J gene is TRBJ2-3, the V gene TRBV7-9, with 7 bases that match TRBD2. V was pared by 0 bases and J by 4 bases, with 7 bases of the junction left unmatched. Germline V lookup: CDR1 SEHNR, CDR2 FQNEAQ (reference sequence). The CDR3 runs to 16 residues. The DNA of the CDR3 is TGTGCCAGCAGCTTAGCAGCGGGAAGGTCGGCAGATACGCAGTATTTT. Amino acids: CASSLAAGRSADTQYF.

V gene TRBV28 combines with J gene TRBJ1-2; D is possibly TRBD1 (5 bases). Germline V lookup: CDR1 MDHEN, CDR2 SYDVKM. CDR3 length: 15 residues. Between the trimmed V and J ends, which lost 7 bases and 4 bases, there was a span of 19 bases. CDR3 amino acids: CASTPTGGTGYGYTF. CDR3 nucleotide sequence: TGTGCCAGCACCCCGACCGGGGGAACGGGCTATGGCTACACCTTC.

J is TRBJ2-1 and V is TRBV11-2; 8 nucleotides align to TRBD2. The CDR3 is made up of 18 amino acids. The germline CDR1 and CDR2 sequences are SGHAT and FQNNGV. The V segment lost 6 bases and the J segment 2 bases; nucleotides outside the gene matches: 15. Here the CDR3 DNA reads TGTGCCAGCAGGTTGGGAGTAGCGGGAATGGTTACCTACAATGAGCAGTTCTTC. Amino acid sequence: CASRLGVAGMVTYNEQFF.

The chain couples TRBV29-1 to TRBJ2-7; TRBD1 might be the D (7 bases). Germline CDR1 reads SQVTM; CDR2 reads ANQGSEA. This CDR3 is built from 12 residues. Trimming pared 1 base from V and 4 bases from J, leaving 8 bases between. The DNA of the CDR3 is TGCAGCGTTGAAGCAGGGGGGTACGAGCAGTACTTC. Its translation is CSVEAGGYEQYF.

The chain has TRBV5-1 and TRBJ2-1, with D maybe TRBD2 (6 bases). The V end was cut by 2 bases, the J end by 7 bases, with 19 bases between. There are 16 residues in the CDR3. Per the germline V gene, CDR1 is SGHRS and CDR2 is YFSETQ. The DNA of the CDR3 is TGCGCCAGCAGCTTAGGTTCGGAGGGCCTCGGTAATGAGCAGTTCTTC. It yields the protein CASSLGSEGLGNEQFF.

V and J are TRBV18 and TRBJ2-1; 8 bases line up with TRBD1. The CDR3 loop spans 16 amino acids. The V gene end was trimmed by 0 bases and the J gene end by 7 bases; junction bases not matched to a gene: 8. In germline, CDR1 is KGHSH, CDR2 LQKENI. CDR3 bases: TGTGCCAGCTCACCACCGGCAGGGGGCGCACTAAATGAGCAGTTCTTC. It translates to CASSPPAGGALNEQFF.

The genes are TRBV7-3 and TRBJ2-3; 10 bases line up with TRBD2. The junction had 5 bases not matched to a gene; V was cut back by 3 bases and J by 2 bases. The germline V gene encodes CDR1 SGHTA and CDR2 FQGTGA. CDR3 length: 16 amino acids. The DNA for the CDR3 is TGTGCCAGCAGCTTGAGGCTAGCGGGAGACACAGATACGCAGTATTTT. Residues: CASSLRLAGDTDTQYF. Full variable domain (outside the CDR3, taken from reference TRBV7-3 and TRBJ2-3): GAGVSQTPSNKVTEKGKYVELRCDPISGHTALYWYRQSLGQGPEFLIYFQGTGAADDSGLPNDRFFAVRPEGSVSTLKIQRTERGDSAVYLCASSLRLAGDTDTQYFGPGTRLTVL.

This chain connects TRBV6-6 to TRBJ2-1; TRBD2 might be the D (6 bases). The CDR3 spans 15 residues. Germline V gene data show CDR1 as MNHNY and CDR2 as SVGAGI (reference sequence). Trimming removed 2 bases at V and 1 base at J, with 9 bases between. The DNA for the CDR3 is TGTGCCAGCAGTTACGAGGGGAGGTCCTACAATGAGCAGTTCTTC. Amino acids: CASSYEGRSYNEQFF.

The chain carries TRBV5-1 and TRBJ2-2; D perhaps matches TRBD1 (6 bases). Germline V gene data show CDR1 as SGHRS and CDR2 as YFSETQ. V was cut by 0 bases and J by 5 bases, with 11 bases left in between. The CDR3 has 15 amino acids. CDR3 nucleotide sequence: TGCGCCAGCAGCTTGGACAGGGTAGATACCGGGGAGCTGTTTTTT. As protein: CASSLDRVDTGELFF. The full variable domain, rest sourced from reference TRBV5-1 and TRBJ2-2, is KAGVTQTPRYLIKTRGQQVTLSCSPISGHRSVSWYQQTPGQGLQFLFEYFSETQRNKGNFPGRFSGRQFSNSRSEMNVSTLELGDSALYLCASSLDRVDTGELFFGEGSRLTVL.

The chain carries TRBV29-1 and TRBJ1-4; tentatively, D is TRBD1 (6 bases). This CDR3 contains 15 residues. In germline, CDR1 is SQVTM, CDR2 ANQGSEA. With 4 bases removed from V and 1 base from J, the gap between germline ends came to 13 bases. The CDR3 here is CSVVGRGLTNEKLFF. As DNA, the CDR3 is TGCAGCGTTGTAGGCAGGGGTTTAACTAATGAAAAACTGTTTTTT.

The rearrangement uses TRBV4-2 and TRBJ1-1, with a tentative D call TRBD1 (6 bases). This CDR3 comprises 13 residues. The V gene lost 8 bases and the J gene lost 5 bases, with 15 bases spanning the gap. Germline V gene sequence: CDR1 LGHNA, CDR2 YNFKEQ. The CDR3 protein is CASSSGGGTEAFF. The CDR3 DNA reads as TGTGCCAGCTCATCTGGGGGCGGGACTGAAGCTTTCTTT.

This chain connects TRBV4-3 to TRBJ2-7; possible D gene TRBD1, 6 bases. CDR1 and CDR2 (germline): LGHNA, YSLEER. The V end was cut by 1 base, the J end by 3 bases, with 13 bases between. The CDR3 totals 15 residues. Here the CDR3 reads CASSQGAGAYYEQYF. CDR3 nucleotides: TGCGCCAGCAGCCAAGGGGCAGGGGCTTACTACGAGCAGTACTTC.

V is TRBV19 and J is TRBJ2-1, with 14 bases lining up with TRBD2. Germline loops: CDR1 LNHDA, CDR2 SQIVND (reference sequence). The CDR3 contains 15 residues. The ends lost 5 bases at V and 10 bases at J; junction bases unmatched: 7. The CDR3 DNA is TGTGCCAGTAGTTCGGGACTAGCGGGGGCCAAGGAGCAGTTCTTC. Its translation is CASSSGLAGAKEQFF.

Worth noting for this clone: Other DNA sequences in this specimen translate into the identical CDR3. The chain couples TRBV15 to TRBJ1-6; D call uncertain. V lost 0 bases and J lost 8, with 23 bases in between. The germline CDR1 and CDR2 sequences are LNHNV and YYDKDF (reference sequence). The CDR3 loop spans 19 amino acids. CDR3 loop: CATSREKGGAGRLYSPLHF. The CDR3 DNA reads TGTGCCACCAGCAGAGAAAAAGGAGGTGCAGGACGTCTGTATTCACCCCTCCACTTT.

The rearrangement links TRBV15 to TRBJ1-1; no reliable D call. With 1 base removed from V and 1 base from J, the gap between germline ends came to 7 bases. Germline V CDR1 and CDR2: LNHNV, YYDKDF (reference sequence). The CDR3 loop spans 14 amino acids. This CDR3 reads CATSRVRANTEAFF. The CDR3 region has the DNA TGTGCCACCAGCAGAGTGAGGGCGAACACTGAAGCTTTCTTT.

CDR3 region: CASSLRTTSGGSYEQYF. The CDR3 coding sequence is TGTGCCAGCAGCCTCCGAACGACTAGCGGGGGCTCCTACGAGCAGTACTTC. V gene TRBV4-2 combines with J gene TRBJ2-7; 12 bases map to TRBD2. This CDR3 has 17 residues. After removal of 4 bases from V and 0 bases from J, the junction contained 7 bases not matched to a gene. In germline, CDR1 is LGHNA, CDR2 YNFKEQ.

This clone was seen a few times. This chain's CDR3 is CATQPPGGAFSEKLFF. The DNA for the CDR3 is TGTGCCACCCAACCCCCTGGGGGGGCTTTCAGTGAAAAACTGTTTTTT. This sequence joins TRBV28 and TRBJ1-4; TRBD1 might be the D (6 bases). The V end was cut by 10 bases, the J end by 7 bases, with 25 bases between. Germline V gives CDR1 MDHEN, CDR2 SYDVKM. This CDR3 comprises 16 residues.

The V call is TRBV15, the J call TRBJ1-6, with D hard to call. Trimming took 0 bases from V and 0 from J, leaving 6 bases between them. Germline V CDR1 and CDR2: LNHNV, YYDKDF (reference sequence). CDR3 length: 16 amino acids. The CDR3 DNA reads TGTGCCACCAGCAGAGAACACAACTCCTATAATTCACCCCTCCACTTT. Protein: CATSREHNSYNSPLHF.

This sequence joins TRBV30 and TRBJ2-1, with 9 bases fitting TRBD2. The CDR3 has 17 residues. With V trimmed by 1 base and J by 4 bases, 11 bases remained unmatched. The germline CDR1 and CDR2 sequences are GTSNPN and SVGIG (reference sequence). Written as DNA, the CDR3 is TGTGCCTGGAGTGCCCCCAGCGGGAGGCCGCCTTACAATGAGCAGTTCTTC. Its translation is CAWSAPSGRPPYNEQFF. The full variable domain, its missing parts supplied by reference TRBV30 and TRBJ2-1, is SQTIHQWPATLVQPVGSPLSLECTVEGTSNPNLYWYRQAAGRGLQLLFYSVGIGQISSEVPQNLSASRPQDRQFILSSKKLLLSDSGFYLCAWSAPSGRPPYNEQFFGPGTRLTVL.

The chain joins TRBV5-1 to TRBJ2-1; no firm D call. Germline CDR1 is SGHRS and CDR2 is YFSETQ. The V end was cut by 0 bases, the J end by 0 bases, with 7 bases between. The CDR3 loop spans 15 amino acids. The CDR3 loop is CASSLAPSSYNEQFF. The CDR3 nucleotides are TGCGCCAGCAGCTTGGCCCCGAGCTCCTACAATGAGCAGTTCTTC. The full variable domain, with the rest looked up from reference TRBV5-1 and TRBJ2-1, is KAGVTQTPRYLIKTRGQQVTLSCSPISGHRSVSWYQQTPGQGLQFLFEYFSETQRNKGNFPGRFSGRQFSNSRSEMNVSTLELGDSALYLCASSLAPSSYNEQFFGPGTRLTVL.